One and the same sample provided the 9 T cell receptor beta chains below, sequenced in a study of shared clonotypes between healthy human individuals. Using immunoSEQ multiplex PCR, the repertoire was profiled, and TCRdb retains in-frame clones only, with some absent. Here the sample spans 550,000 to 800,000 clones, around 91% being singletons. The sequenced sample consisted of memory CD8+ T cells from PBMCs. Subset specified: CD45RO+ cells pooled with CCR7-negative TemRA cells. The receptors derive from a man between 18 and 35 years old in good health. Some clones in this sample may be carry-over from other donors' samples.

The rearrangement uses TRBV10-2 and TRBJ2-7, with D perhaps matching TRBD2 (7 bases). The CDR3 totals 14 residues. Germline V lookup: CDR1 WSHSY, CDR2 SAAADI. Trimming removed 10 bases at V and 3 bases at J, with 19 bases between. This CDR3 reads CATNGGPAGYEQYF. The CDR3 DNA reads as TGCGCCACCAACGGGGGGCCGGCAGGCTACGAGCAGTACTTC.

The CDR3 spells CASSSDLGYTF. In DNA form, the CDR3 reads TGTGCCAGCAGCTCCGATCTTGGCTACACCTTC. The rearrangement uses TRBV5-6 and TRBJ1-2; unclear D gene. Trimming removed 3 bases from V and 7 bases from J, with 7 bases in between. This CDR3 is built from 11 residues. CDR1 and CDR2 from the germline V gene are SGHDT and YYEEEE.

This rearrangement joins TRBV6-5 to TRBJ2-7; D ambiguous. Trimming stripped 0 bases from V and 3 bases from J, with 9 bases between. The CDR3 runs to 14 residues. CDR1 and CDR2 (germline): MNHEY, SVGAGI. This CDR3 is CASSYSIGGYEQYF. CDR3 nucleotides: TGTGCCAGCAGTTACTCGATTGGCGGCTACGAGCAGTACTTC.

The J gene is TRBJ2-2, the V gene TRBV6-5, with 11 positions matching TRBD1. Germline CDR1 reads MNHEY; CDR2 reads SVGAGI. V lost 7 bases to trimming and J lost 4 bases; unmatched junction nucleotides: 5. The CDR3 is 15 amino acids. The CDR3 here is CASTRGQGGTGELFF. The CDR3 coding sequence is TGTGCCAGCACCAGGGGACAGGGGGGCACCGGGGAGCTGTTTTTT.

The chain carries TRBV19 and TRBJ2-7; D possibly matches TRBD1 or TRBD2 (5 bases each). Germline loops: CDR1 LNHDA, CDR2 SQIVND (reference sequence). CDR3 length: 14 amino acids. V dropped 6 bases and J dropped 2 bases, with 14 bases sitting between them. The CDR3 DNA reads TGTGCCAGTAGCCGTCGGGACGGCACCTACGAGCAGTACTTC. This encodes CASSRRDGTYEQYF.

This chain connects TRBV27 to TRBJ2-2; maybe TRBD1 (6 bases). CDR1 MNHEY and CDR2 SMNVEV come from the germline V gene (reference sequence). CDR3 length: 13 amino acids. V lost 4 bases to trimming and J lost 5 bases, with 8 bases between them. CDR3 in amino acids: CASSSRGTGELFF. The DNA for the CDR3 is TGTGCCAGCAGTTCCAGGGGTACCGGGGAGCTGTTTTTT.

CDR3 in DNA: TGTGCCAGTAGCCAACTAGCGGTGTCAGATACGCAGTATTTT. It is translated as CASSQLAVSDTQYF. The J gene is TRBJ2-3, the V gene TRBV19, with TRBD2 matching 8 bases. Germline CDR1 LNHDA, CDR2 SQIVND (reference sequence). V lost 6 bases and J lost 4; bases outside the gene matches: 6. This CDR3 region has 14 residues.

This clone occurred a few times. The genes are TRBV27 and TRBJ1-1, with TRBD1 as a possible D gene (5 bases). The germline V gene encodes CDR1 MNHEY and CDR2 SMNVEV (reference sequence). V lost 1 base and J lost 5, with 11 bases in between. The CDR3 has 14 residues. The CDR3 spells CASSLWGSRTEAFF. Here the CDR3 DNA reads TGTGCCAGCAGTTTATGGGGGAGTCGGACTGAAGCTTTCTTT.

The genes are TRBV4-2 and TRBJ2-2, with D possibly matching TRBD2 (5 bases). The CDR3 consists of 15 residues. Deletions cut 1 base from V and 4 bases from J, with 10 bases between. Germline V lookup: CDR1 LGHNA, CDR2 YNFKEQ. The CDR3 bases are TGTGCCAGCAGCCAAGGGGAGCTTCCCACCGGGGAGCTGTTTTTT. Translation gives CASSQGELPTGELFF.